Sequencing of this T cell receptor beta chain was carried out in a study of cytomegalovirus exposure and HLA in healthy donors. The PCR contained 60 Vbeta and 13 Jbeta primers. Original processing notes: In a later analysis, of 84 million or so unique beta chains, about 11 million appeared in at least two donors. The table came from immunoSEQ multiplex PCR; TCRdb's copy has only in-frame clones and leaves some out. V, J and clone size reflect that table, while D and trimming were determined from the DNA. The sample lists around 210,000 clones, roughly 81% occurring once. The CDR3 loop spans 14 amino acids. Trimming left V 4 bases short and J 5 bases short, with 15 bases between. Germline V lookup: CDR1 SGHRS, CDR2 YFSETQ. General study results and limits: Association of 16,951 TCR beta sequences with HLA alleles was found at 0.05 false discovery rate in a later analysis. In an earlier analysis, in fewer than 700 donors, most V segments appeared productive either ~87% or ~30% of the time. Presence/absence comparisons presumed near-even sequencing depth among donors.

Comment on this clone: The antigen remains undetermined.

This chain connects TRBV5-1 to TRBJ1-1; D gene unclear. Sequenced sample: PBMCs. The receptor's source is a girl between 2 and 10 years old in good health and CMV-seronegative. DNA for the CDR3: TGCGCCAGCAGCGACCGGAATGGAGGGACTGAAGCTTTCTTT. It translates to CASSDRNGGTEAFF.